The 23 T cell receptor beta chains below come from one sample, sequenced in a study of shared clonotypes between healthy human individuals. The protocol was immunoSEQ multiplex PCR, while the TCRdb copy is restricted to in-frame clones and leaves out a portion. The data show over 2 million clones, 85% to 95% seen once. The sequencing sample was made of naive CD4+ T cells from PBMCs. Subset here: CD45RA+ positively selected. All receptors derive from a man aged 18 to 30 in good health. Some clones in this sample may be carry-over from other donors' samples.

Written as DNA, the CDR3 is TGTGCCAGTAGTACTCAGGGGAGATCGGGAGAAGGCTACACCTTC. It codes for CASSTQGRSGEGYTF. The rearrangement links TRBV19 to TRBJ1-2; D is possibly TRBD1 (6 bases). Germline V gene data show CDR1 as LNHDA and CDR2 as SQIVND (reference sequence). This CDR3 is 15 amino acids long. V lost 4 bases and J lost 8, with 20 bases in between.

V gene TRBV27 combines with J gene TRBJ1-5; D not resolved. The CDR3 totals 13 residues. V lost 6 bases and J 0 bases, leaving 6 bases between the germline ends. Germline assignment: CDR1 MNHEY and CDR2 SMNVEV (reference sequence). CDR3 residues: CASSRISNQPQHF. The CDR3 nucleotides are TGTGCCAGCAGCCGAATTAGCAATCAGCCCCAGCATTTT.

The chain has TRBV5-4 and TRBJ2-7; D is perhaps TRBD2 (5 bases). The CDR3 has 14 residues. Trimming cost V 4 bases and J 3 bases, with 14 bases left between them. The V gene's germline CDR1 is SGHNT and CDR2 YYREEE (reference sequence). This chain's CDR3 is CASSPGLSDYEQYF. The DNA for the CDR3 is TGTGCCAGCAGCCCTGGGCTTAGCGACTACGAGCAGTACTTC.

This clone was counted once. J is TRBJ1-3 and V is TRBV6-1, with D unresolved. CDR1 and CDR2 from the germline V gene are MNHNS and SASEGT. The CDR3 runs 12 residues. Trimming cost V 5 bases and J 0 bases, with 2 bases left between them. The chain's CDR3 is CASSNSGNTIYF. As DNA, the CDR3 is TGTGCCAGCAGTAACTCTGGAAACACCATATATTTT.

This clone was seen a single time. The same CDR3 also results from other DNA sequences found in this sample. The chain is built from TRBV5-1 and TRBJ1-1, with D uncertain. Trimming took 0 bases from V and 1 from J, leaving 7 bases between them. From germline, CDR1 is SGHRS and CDR2 YFSETQ. This CDR3 has 14 residues. This CDR3 reads CASSLDRWNTEAFF. CDR3 DNA: TGCGCCAGCAGCTTGGATCGGTGGAACACTGAAGCTTTCTTT.

The CDR3: CASSAGQGALQETQYF. In DNA form, the CDR3 reads TGTGCCAGCAGCGCCGGACAGGGGGCCTTACAAGAGACCCAGTACTTC. The chain recombines TRBV11-3 with TRBJ2-5; 11 bases fit TRBD1. Germline trimming cut 5 bases from V and 2 bases from J; bases unmatched to any gene: 7. The CDR3 extends over 16 amino acids. CDR1 and CDR2 (germline): SGHNT, YENEEA.

This clone was picked up one time. The CDR3 protein is CAISDGAQGRGYTF. CDR3 coding DNA: TGTGCCATCAGTGACGGGGCTCAGGGACGCGGCTACACCTTC. V usage is TRBV10-3 and J usage is TRBJ1-2, with D possibly TRBD1 on 5 matching bases. The CDR3 length is 14 residues. CDR1 is ENHRY and CDR2 is SYGVKD in the germline V gene. V lost 3 bases to trimming and J lost 8 bases, with 16 bases between them.

This sequence joins TRBV9 and TRBJ2-1; tentatively, D is TRBD1 (5 bases). V was clipped by 3 bases and J by 1 base, with 20 bases between them. The CDR3 is made up of 18 amino acids. The germline V gene encodes CDR1 SGDLS and CDR2 YYNGEE. The CDR3 sequence is CASSDPRMTANSYNEQFF. The CDR3 DNA reads as TGTGCCAGCAGCGACCCGAGGATGACAGCAAATTCCTACAATGAGCAGTTCTTC.

This clone was observed a handful of times. The rearrangement joins TRBV4-1 to TRBJ1-2; weak D call: TRBD1 (6 bases). The CDR3 is 14 residues long. The V and J ends lost 0 bases and 4 bases respectively, with 9 bases between them. Germline V gives CDR1 MGHRA, CDR2 YSYEKL. CDR3 sequence reads: CASSQEPGAYGYTF. The CDR3, as DNA: TGCGCCAGCAGCCAAGAGCCAGGGGCCTATGGCTACACCTTC.

The V call is TRBV29-1, the J call TRBJ1-1; TRBD1 agrees at 9 bases. Trimming removed 4 bases from V and 5 bases from J; junction bases left unmatched: 5. This CDR3 is built from 13 residues. Per germline, CDR1 SQVTM and CDR2 ANQGSEA. The CDR3 spells CSVARQGETEAFF. The DNA for the CDR3 is TGCAGCGTTGCGAGACAGGGGGAAACTGAAGCTTTCTTT.

The rearrangement joins TRBV7-7 to TRBJ2-1, with D possibly being TRBD1 (6 bases). The CDR3 length is 19 residues. V gave up 5 bases and J gave up 5 bases, with 28 bases separating them. Germline values: CDR1 SSHAT, CDR2 FNYEAQ (reference sequence). The CDR3 nucleotides read TGTGCCAGCAGCCCGCGGTCGGGTGGGGGCACCCTAAGAAACAATGAGCAGTTCTTC. Translation gives CASSPRSGGGTLRNNEQFF.

The chain links TRBV28 to TRBJ2-5; D unresolved. Germline CDR1 is MDHEN and CDR2 is SYDVKM. The CDR3 totals 11 residues. Trimming pared 7 bases from V and 5 bases from J, leaving 8 bases between. DNA for the CDR3: TGTGCCAGCACCTTGGCGGAGACCCAGTACTTC. This gives the protein CASTLAETQYF.

The chain is built from TRBV18 and TRBJ2-1, with no clear D. V was shortened by 0 bases and J by 6 bases, with 9 bases between the two germline ends. The CDR3 sequence is 14 residues long. Germline V lookup: CDR1 KGHSH, CDR2 LQKENI. The CDR3 DNA reads TGTGCCAGCTCACCACCTGCGGCCCTCAATGAGCAGTTCTTC. Amino acid sequence: CASSPPAALNEQFF.

The V and J genes are TRBV6-1 and TRBJ1-5; D not resolved. Germline-derived CDR1 and CDR2 are MNHNS and SASEGT. The CDR3 runs to 14 residues. Trimming took off 7 bases at V and 1 base at J, with 11 bases between the two ends. As DNA, the CDR3 is TGTGCCAGCACCTACCGGACCAGCAATCAGCCCCAGCATTTT. It specifies CASTYRTSNQPQHF.

The rearrangement uses TRBV2 and TRBJ2-5; the match to TRBD2 covers 9 bases. V lost 4 bases and J lost 5; bases outside the gene matches: 8. The germline V gene encodes CDR1 SNHLY and CDR2 FYNNEI. The CDR3 loop spans 15 amino acids. Written as DNA, the CDR3 is TGTGCCAGCAGTGCTAGTAGCGGGAGTGGTGAGACCCAGTACTTC. Residues: CASSASSGSGETQYF. Filled out from reference TRBV2 and TRBJ2-5, the complete variable domain reads EPEVTQTPSHQVTQMGQEVILRCVPISNHLYFYWYRQILGQKVEFLVSFYNNEISEKSEIFDDQFSVERPDGSNFTLKIRSTKLEDSAMYFCASSASSGSGETQYFGPGTRLLVL.

The chain joins TRBV28 to TRBJ2-7, with D perhaps matching TRBD2 (5 bases). This CDR3 is 10 amino acids long. CDR1 MDHEN and CDR2 SYDVKM come from the germline V gene. V lost 4 bases and J lost 11, with 9 bases in between. The CDR3 sequence is CASSSQEEYF. The CDR3 DNA sequence: TGTGCCAGCAGTTCCCAGGAGGAGTACTTC.

The rearrangement links TRBV2 to TRBJ2-2; TRBD2 aligns across 9 bases. The CDR3 has 17 amino acids. V lost 6 bases to trimming and J lost 5 bases; unmatched junction nucleotides: 13. Germline V gene data show CDR1 as SNHLY and CDR2 as FYNNEI. DNA for the CDR3: TGTGCCAGCAGGGCTACCAGCGGGAGGATGATGACCGGGGAGCTGTTTTTT. Translation: CASRATSGRMMTGELFF.

The V gene is TRBV7-3, the J gene TRBJ2-1; TRBD2 might be the D (6 bases). The CDR3 spans 13 residues. The V end lost 4 bases, the J end lost 8 bases, and 12 bases lay between the germline ends. CDR1 is SGHTA and CDR2 is FQGTGA in the germline V gene. Here the CDR3 DNA reads TGTGCCAGCAGCTCAGGGACGGGGGATGAGCAGTTCTTC. Protein: CASSSGTGDEQFF.

The V gene is TRBV5-1, the J gene TRBJ2-7, with 12 bases matching TRBD2. The CDR3 runs 17 residues. CDR1 and CDR2 (germline): SGHRS, YFSETQ. J lost 4 bases, V lost 2 bases, and 10 bases had no gene match. The CDR3 region is CASSFAPSTSGGYEQYF. CDR3 nucleotides: TGCGCCAGCAGCTTCGCTCCTTCGACTAGCGGGGGTTACGAGCAGTACTTC.

The chain joins TRBV28 to TRBJ2-5; D remains ambiguous. Per germline, CDR1 MDHEN and CDR2 SYDVKM. The CDR3 is 13 residues long. Trimming removed 1 base from V and 5 bases from J, with 8 bases in between. CDR3 DNA sequence: TGTGCCAGCAGTTTATCTAGTATGGAGACCCAGTACTTC. The encoded protein is CASSLSSMETQYF.

On this clone: The same CDR3 arises from other DNA sequences in this sample as well. The chain couples TRBV30 to TRBJ2-7; possibly TRBD1 for D (6 bases). The CDR3 runs to 13 residues. Trimming shortened V by 2 bases and J by 0 bases, and 8 bases separated the two germline ends. Germline values: CDR1 GTSNPN, CDR2 SVGIG (reference sequence). The CDR3 reads CAWSRGSSYEQYF. The CDR3 nucleotides are TGTGCCTGGAGTAGGGGGAGCTCCTACGAGCAGTACTTC. Combining the CDR3 with reference TRBV30 and TRBJ2-7 gives the whole variable domain SQTIHQWPATLVQPVGSPLSLECTVEGTSNPNLYWYRQAAGRGLQLLFYSVGIGQISSEVPQNLSASRPQDRQFILSSKKLLLSDSGFYLCAWSRGSSYEQYFGPGTRLTVT.

The chain combines TRBV5-1 with TRBJ2-7; the match to TRBD1 covers 11 bases. Germline values: CDR1 SGHRS, CDR2 YFSETQ. This CDR3 is 14 amino acids long. The V gene end was trimmed by 5 bases and the J gene end by 6 bases; junction bases not matched to a gene: 7. The CDR3 DNA reads as TGCGCCAGCAGTTTCGGACAGGGGGCGTCCGAGCAGTACTTC. It translates to CASSFGQGASEQYF.

This chain joins TRBV5-6 and TRBJ1-1; D gene ambiguous. This CDR3 has 14 residues. V was trimmed by 0 bases and J by 0 bases, leaving 6 bases between them. Germline assignment: CDR1 SGHDT and CDR2 YYEEEE. The CDR3 DNA reads as TGTGCCAGCAGCTTGGTGTCTGTGAACACTGAAGCTTTCTTT. This translates into CASSLVSVNTEAFF.